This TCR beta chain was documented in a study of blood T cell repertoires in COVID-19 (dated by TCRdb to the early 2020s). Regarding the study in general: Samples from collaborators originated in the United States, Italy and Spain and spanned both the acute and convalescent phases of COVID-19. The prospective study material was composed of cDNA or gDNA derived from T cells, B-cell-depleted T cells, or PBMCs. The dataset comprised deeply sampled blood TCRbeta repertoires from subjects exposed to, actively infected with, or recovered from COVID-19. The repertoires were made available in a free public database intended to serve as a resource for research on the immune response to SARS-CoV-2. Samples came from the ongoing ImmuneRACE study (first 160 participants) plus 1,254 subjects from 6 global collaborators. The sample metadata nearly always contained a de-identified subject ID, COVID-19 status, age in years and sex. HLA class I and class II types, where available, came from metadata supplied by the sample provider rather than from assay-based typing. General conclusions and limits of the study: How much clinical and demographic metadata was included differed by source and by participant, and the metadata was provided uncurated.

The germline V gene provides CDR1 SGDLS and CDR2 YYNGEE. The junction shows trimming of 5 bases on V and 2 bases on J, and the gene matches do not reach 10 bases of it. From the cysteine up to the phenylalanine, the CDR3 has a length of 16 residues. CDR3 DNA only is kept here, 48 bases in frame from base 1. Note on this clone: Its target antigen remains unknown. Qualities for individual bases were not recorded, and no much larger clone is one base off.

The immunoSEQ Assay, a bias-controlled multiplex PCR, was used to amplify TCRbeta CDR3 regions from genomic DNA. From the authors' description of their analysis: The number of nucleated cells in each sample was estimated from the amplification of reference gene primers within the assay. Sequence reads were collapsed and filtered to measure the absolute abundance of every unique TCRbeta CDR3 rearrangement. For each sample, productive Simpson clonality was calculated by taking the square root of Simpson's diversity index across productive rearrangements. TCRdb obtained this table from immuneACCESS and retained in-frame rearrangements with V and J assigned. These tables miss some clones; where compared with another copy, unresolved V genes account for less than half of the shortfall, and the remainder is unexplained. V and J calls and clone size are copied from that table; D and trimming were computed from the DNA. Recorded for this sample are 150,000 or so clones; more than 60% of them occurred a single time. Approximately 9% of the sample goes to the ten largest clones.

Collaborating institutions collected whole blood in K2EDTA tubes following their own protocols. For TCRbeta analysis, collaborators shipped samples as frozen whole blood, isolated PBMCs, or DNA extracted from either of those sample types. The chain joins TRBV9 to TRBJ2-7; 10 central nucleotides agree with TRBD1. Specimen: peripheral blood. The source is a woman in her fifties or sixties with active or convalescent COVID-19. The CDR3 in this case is CASSSTGGAGPYEQYF. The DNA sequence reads TGTGCCAGCAGTTCGACAGGGGGCGCGGGCCCCTACGAGCAGTACTTC.